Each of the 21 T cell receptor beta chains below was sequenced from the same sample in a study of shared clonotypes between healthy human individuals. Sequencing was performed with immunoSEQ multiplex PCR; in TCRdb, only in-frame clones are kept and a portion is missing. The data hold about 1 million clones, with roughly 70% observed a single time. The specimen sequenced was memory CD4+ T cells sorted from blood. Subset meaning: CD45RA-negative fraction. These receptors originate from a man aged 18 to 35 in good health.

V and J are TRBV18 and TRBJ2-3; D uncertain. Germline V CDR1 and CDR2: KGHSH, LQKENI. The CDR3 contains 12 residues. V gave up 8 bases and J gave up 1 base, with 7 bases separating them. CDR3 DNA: TGTGCCAGCGGAAGCGGCACAGATACGCAGTATTTT. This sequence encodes CASGSGTDTQYF.

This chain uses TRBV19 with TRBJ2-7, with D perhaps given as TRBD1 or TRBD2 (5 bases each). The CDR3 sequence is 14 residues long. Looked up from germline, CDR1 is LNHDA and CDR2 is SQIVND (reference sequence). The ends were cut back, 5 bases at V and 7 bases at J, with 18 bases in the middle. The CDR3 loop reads CASSLGRGEPEQYF. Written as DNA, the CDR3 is TGTGCCAGTAGTCTGGGCCGAGGGGAGCCGGAGCAGTACTTC.

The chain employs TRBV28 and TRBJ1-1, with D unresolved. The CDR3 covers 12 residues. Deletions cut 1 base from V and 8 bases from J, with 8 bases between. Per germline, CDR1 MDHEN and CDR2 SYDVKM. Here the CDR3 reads CASSLSRLEAFF. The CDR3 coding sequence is TGTGCCAGCAGTTTATCGAGGCTGGAAGCTTTCTTT.

The CDR3 region is CASSTSWGPNQPQHF. DNA of the CDR3: TGTGCCAGTAGCACCTCCTGGGGTCCCAATCAGCCCCAGCATTTT. This chain uses TRBV19 with TRBJ1-5; no clear D. Trimming pared 6 bases from V and 3 bases from J, leaving 15 bases between. This CDR3 comprises 15 residues. CDR1 LNHDA and CDR2 SQIVND come from the germline V gene (reference sequence).

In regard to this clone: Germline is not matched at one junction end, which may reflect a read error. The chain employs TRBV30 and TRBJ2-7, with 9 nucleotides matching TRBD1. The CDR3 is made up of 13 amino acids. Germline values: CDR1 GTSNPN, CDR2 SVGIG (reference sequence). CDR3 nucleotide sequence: TGTGCCTGGAGTGTACTCGCGGGGGACAGGGTTTTCTTC. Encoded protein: CAWSVLAGDRVFF.

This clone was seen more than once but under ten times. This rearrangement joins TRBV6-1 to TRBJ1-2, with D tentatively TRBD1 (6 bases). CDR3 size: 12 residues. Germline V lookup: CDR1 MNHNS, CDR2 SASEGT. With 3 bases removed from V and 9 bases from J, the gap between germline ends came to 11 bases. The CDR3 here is CASSDRGRSYTF. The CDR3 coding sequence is TGTGCCAGCAGTGACAGGGGAAGAAGCTACACCTTC.

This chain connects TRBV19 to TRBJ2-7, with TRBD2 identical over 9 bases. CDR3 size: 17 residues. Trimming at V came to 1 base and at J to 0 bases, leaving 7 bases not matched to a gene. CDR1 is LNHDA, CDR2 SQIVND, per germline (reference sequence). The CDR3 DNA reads TGTGCCAGTAGTATAGGTGCTAGCGGGACGCACTCCTACGAGCAGTACTTC. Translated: CASSIGASGTHSYEQYF.

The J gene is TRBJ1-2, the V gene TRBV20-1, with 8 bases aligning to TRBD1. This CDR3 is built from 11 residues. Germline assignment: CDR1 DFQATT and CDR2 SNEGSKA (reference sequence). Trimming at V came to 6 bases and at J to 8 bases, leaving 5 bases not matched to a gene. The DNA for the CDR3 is TGCAGTGCCTCACAGGGGGTCGGCTACACCTTC. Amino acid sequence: CSASQGVGYTF.

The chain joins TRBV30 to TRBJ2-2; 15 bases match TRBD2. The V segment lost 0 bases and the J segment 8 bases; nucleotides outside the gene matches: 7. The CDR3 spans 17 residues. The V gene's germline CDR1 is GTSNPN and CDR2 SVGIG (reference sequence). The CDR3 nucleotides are TGTGCCTGGAGTGTGAAAGGACTAGCGGGAGGGCTGGGGGAGCTGTTTTTT. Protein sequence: CAWSVKGLAGGLGELFF.

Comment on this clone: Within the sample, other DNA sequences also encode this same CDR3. The CDR3 spells CASSPGVNEKLFF. CDR3 coding DNA: TGTGCCAGCTCACCAGGGGTAAATGAAAAACTGTTTTTT. The V and J genes are TRBV18 and TRBJ1-4; D is unclear. This CDR3 comprises 13 residues. V lost 2 bases to trimming and J lost 5 bases, with 6 bases between them. The germline V gene has CDR1 KGHSH and CDR2 LQKENI.

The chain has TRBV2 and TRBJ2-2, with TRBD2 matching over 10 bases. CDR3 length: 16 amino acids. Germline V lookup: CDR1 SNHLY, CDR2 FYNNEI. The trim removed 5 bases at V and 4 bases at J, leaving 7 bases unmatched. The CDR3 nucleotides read TGTGCCAGCAGTCCCGGGACTAGCGTTTCCACCGGGGAGCTGTTTTTT. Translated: CASSPGTSVSTGELFF. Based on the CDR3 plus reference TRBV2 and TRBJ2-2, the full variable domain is EPEVTQTPSHQVTQMGQEVILRCVPISNHLYFYWYRQILGQKVEFLVSFYNNEISEKSEIFDDQFSVERPDGSNFTLKIRSTKLEDSAMYFCASSPGTSVSTGELFFGEGSRLTVL.

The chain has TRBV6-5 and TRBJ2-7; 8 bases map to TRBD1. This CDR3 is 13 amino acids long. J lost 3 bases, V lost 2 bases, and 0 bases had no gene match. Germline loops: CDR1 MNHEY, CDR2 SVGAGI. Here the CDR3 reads CASSYDRGYEQYF. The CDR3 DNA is TGTGCCAGCAGTTACGACAGGGGCTACGAGCAGTACTTC.

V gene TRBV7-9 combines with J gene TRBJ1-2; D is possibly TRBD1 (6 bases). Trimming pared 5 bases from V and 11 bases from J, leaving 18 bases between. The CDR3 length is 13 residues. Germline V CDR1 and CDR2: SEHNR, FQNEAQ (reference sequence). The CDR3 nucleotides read TGTGCCAGCAGCCTACCGACAGGACGGAGGTACACCTTC. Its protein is CASSLPTGRRYTF.

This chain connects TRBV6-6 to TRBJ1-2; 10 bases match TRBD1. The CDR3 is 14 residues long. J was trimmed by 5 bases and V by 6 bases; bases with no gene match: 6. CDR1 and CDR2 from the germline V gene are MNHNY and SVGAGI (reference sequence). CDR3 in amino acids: CASSRGQGGYGYTF. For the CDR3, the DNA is TGTGCCAGCAGCAGAGGACAGGGGGGATATGGCTACACCTTC.

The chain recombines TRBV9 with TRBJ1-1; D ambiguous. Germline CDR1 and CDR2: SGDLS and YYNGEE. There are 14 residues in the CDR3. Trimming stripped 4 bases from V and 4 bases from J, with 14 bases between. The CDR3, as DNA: TGTGCCAGCAGCCCCCAGGTGGGGAGCACTGAAGCTTTCTTT. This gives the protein CASSPQVGSTEAFF.

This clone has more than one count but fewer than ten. The chain's CDR3 is CASSFDRAFPEQYF. The CDR3 bases are TGTGCCAGCAGCTTCGACAGAGCCTTTCCCGAGCAGTACTTC. This rearrangement joins TRBV7-2 to TRBJ2-7, with D possibly TRBD1 on 5 matching bases. In germline, CDR1 is SGHTA, CDR2 FQGNSA. This CDR3 region has 14 residues. V shed 3 bases and J shed 6 bases, with 15 bases lying between them.

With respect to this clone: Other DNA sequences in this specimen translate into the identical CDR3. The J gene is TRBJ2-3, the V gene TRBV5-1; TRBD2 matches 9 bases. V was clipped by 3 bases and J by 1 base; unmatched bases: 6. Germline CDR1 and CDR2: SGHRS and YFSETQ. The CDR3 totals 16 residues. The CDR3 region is CASSSTSGRGTDTQYF. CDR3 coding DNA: TGCGCCAGCAGCTCTACTAGCGGGCGAGGCACAGATACGCAGTATTTT. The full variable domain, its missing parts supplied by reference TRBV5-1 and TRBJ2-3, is KAGVTQTPRYLIKTRGQQVTLSCSPISGHRSVSWYQQTPGQGLQFLFEYFSETQRNKGNFPGRFSGRQFSNSRSEMNVSTLELGDSALYLCASSSTSGRGTDTQYFGPGTRLTVL.

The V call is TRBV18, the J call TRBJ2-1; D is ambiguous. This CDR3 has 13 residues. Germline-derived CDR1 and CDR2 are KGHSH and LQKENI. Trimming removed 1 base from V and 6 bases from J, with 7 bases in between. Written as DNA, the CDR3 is TGTGCCAGCTCACCACAGCACTTCAATGAGCAGTTCTTC. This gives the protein CASSPQHFNEQFF.

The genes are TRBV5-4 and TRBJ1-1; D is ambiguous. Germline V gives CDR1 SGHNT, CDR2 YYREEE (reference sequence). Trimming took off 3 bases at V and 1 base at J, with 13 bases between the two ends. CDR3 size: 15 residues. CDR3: CASSSNGRGNTEAFF. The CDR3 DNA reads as TGTGCCAGCAGCTCTAACGGGCGGGGGAACACTGAAGCTTTCTTT. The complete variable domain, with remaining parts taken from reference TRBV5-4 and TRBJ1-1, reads ETGVTQSPTHLIKTRGQQVTLRCSSQSGHNTVSWYQQALGQGPQFIFQYYREEENGRGNFPPRFSGLQFPNYSSELNVNALELDDSALYLCASSSNGRGNTEAFFGQGTRLTVV.

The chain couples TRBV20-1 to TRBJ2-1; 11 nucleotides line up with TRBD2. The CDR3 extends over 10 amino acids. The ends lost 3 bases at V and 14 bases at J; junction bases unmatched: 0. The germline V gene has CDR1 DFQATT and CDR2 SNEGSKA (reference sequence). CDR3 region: CSARGLAEFF. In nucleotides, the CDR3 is TGCAGTGCTAGGGGACTAGCGGAGTTCTTC.

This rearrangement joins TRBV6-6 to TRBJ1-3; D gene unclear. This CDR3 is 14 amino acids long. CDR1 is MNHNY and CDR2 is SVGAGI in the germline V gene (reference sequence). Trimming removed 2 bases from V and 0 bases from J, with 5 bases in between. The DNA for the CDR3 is TGTGCCAGCAGTTACATCAGCTCTGGAAACACCATATATTTT. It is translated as CASSYISSGNTIYF.